The clone carrying this T cell receptor beta chain was picked up one time. V was pared by 7 bases and J by 10 bases, with 16 bases between. The CDR3 loop spans 12 amino acids. Germline values: CDR1 SEHNR, CDR2 FQNEAQ (reference sequence). These data are taken from a study of blood T cell repertoires in COVID-19. Overall study context: The origin of the acute and convalescent COVID-19 samples was the United States, Italy and Spain. Nucleic acid was either cDNA or gDNA, and it came from T cells, B-cell-depleted T cells, or PBMCs.

Per the original methods: Amplification with reference gene primers provided the estimates of nucleated cell counts. The table came from immunoSEQ multiplex PCR; TCRdb's copy has only in-frame clones and leaves some out. The V and J calls and clone size were taken over from that table, and D and trimming were inferred from the DNA. The sample records some 150,000 clones, 88% being singletons. This clonotype was obtained from a woman in her 70s with acute or convalescent COVID-19. This chain joins TRBV7-9 and TRBJ1-1; D is undetermined. Sequenced input: peripheral blood. DNA of the CDR3: TGTGCCAGCATCATGAAGGAGGCGACAGCTTTCTTT. Translation gives CASIMKEATAFF.